This T cell receptor (beta chain) was documented in a study of cytomegalovirus exposure and HLA in healthy donors. Overall study context: The roughly 110 validation repertoires used the same platform as the roughly 670 first-cohort repertoires (as reported by a later analysis).

Study outcomes and limitations: It was fewer than 200 TCR beta chains that were listed as cytomegalovirus-associated. In a later analysis, first-cohort TCR clusters were found to tend to co-occur in the roughly 120 validation repertoires.

A note on this clone: The antigen is unknown.

Clones were read by immunoSEQ multiplex PCR, and TCRdb kept only the in-frame ones, dropping some. The sample yields fewer than 200,000 clones, 85% seen once. The sequencing input was PBMCs. The clonotype was recovered from a man aged 18 to 29 in good health and CMV-seropositive.

The CDR3 reads CASSATGSYEQYF. The CDR3 nucleotides read TGTGCCAGCAGCGCTACAGGGTCATACGAGCAGTACTTC. This chain joins TRBV9 and TRBJ2-7, with D tentatively TRBD1 (6 bases). This CDR3 has 13 amino acids. V lost 3 bases to trimming and J lost 4 bases, with 11 bases between them. The germline V gene has CDR1 SGDLS and CDR2 YYNGEE.